A single sample is the source of the 2 T cell receptor beta chains below, sequenced in a study of blood T cells in healthy people across ages. It was with a sample-barcoded 5' primer and a J-beta primer mix that a second PCR of about 7 to 12 cycles was run. TCRdb independently ran MiXCR on the 5' RACE reads; one entry per CDR3 protein. Here the sample spans around 650,000 distinct CDR3 sequences, about 32% being singletons. Source material: blood. These receptors were collected from a woman aged 80 or older in good health.

This clonotype was seen only a few times. The V gene is TRBV6-6, the J gene TRBJ1-1; TRBD1 matches at 8 bases. This CDR3 has 14 residues. The V segment lost 6 bases and the J segment 6 bases; nucleotides outside the gene matches: 9. Germline V gene lookup returns CDR1 MNHNY and CDR2 SVGAGI (reference sequence). In nucleotides, the CDR3 is TGTGCCAGCAGGTATTCCGACAGGGGCTCTGAAGCTTTCTTT. As protein: CASRYSDRGSEAFF.

This clonotype was counted only a few times. V is TRBV7-8 and J is TRBJ2-7, with 12 bases aligning to TRBD1. J lost 5 bases, V lost 2 bases, and 10 bases had no gene match. Germline V gene data show CDR1 as SGHVS and CDR2 as FQNEAQ. The CDR3 consists of 17 residues. The CDR3 DNA reads as TGTGCCAGCAGCTTACTCCGGGACAGGGGGCTCCTCGACGAGCAGTACTTC. It codes for CASSLLRDRGLLDEQYF. Supplemented by reference TRBV7-8 and TRBJ2-7, the full variable domain reads GAGVSQSPRYKVAKRGQDVALRCDPISGHVSLFWYQQALGQGPEFLTYFQNEAQLDKSGLPSDRFFAERPEGSVSTLKIQRTQQEDSAVYLCASSLLRDRGLLDEQYFGPGTRLTVT.